This TCR beta chain stems from a study of blood T cell repertoires in COVID-19. Overall study context: PBMCs, B-cell-depleted T cells, or T cells provided the cDNA or gDNA that made up the material.

V shed 0 bases and J 4 bases; nucleotides not matched to a gene: 1. This CDR3 region has 14 residues. The germline CDR1 and CDR2 sequences are GTSNPN and SVGIG (reference sequence). Original handling: Reference gene primer amplification in the assay estimated nucleated cell counts. Assay used: immunoSEQ multiplex PCR; TCRdb lists only in-frame clones, some missing. D and trimming come from the DNA, and the V and J calls and clone size come from that table. The sample contains over 200,000 clones, 88% of which appear only once. V gene TRBV30 combines with J gene TRBJ1-5; 9 bases are shared with TRBD1. Material: peripheral blood. The clonotype comes from a young man with active or convalescent COVID-19. The CDR3 DNA follows: TGTGCCTGGAGTGTAGGGACAGGGAATCAGCCCCAGCATTTT. Translating it yields CAWSVGTGNQPQHF.